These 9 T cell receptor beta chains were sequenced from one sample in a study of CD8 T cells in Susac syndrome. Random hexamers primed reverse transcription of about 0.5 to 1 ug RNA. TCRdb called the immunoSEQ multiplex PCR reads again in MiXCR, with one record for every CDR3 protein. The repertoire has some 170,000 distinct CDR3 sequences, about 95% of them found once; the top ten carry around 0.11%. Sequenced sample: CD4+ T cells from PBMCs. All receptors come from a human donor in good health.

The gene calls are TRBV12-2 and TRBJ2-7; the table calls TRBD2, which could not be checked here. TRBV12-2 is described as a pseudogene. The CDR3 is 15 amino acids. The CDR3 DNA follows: TGTGCAAGTCGCTTAGGTTGGTCGGGAGTCAACGAGCAGTACTTC. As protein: CASRLGWSGVNEQYF.

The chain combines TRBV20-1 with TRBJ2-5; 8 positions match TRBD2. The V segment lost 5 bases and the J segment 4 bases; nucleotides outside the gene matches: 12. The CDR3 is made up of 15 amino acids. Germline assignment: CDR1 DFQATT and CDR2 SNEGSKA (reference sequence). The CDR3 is CSAGPPGGYGETQYF. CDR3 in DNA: TGCAGTGCTGGTCCCCCGGGGGGGTATGGAGAGACCCAGTACTTC.

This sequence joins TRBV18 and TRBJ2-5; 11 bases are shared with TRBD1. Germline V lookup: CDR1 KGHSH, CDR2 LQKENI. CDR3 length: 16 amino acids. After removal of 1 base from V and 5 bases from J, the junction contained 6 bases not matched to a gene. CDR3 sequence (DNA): TGTGCCAGCTCACCACGTAGGACAGGGGGCGTTGAGACCCAGTACTTC. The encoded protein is CASSPRRTGGVETQYF.

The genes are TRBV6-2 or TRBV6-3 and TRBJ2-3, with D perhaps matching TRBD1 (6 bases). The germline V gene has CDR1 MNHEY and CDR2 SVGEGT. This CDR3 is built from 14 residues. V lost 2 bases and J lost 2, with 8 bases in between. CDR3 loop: CASSYGQYTDTQYF. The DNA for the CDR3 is TGTGCCAGCAGTTACGGACAGTACACAGATACGCAGTATTTT.

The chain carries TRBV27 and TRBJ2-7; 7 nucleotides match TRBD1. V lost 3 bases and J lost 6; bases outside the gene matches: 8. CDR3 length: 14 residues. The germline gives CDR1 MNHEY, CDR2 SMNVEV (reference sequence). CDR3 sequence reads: CASSFGRGSGEQYF. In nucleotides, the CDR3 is TGTGCCAGCAGTTTCGGCAGGGGGTCTGGCGAGCAGTACTTC.

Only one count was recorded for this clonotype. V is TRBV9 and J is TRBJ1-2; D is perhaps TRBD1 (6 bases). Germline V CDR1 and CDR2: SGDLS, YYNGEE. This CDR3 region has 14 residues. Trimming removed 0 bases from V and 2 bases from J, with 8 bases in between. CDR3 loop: CASSVETGNYGYTF. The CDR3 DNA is TGTGCCAGCAGCGTAGAAACAGGGAACTATGGCTACACCTTC.

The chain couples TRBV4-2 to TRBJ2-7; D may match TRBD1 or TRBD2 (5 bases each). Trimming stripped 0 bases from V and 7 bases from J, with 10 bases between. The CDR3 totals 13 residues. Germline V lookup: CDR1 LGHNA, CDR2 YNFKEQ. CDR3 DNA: TGTGCCAGCAGCCAAGAATGGGGGAGTGAGCAGTACTTC. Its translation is CASSQEWGSEQYF.

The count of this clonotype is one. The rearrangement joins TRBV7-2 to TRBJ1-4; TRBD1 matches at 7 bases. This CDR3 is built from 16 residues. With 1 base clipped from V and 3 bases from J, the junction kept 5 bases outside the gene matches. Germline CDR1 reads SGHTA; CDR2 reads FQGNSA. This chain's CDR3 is CASSLGRGISNEKLFF. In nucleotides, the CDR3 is TGTGCCAGCAGCTTAGGCAGGGGGATATCTAATGAAAAACTGTTTTTT.

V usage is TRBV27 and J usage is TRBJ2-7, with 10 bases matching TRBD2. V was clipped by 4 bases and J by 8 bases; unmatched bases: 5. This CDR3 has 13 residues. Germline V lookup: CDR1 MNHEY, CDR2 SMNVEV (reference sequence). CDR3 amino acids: CASSSSGSSKQYF. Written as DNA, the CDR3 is TGTGCCAGCAGTTCTAGCGGGAGTTCGAAGCAGTACTTC.